This T cell receptor (beta chain) was observed in a study of T cells in Graves' hyperthyroidism and ophthalmopathy. There are many counts of this clonotype. The antigen remains undetermined. Patients showing uncontrolled infection, other autoimmune disease, pregnancy or lactation were ineligible. Clinical symptoms, serum thyroxine, TRAb, thyroid ultrasound and orbital computed tomography informed diagnoses. Germline CDR1 reads MNHNY; CDR2 reads SVGAGI (reference sequence). The CDR3 runs 14 residues. V lost 0 bases and J lost 0, with 4 bases in between. Study outcomes and limitations: For ophthalmopathy, model prediction preceded onset by a median roughly 5.9 months.

Amplification targeted TCR beta CDR3 regions from RNA transcripts. First-round RT-PCR with HTBI primers amplified the TCR CDR3 region. TCRdb redid the calling of the multiplex PCR reads with MiXCR, one entry per CDR3 protein. The sample shows over 500,000 distinct CDR3 sequences, about 15% of them seen only once. The TCR originated in a woman aged 18-29 years with Graves' ophthalmopathy. The chain links TRBV6-6 to TRBJ2-3, with unresolved D. Sequenced material: blood. The chain's CDR3 is CASSYSGSTDTQYF. The CDR3 coding sequence is TGTGCCAGCAGTTACTCTGGGAGCACAGATACGCAGTATTTT.